This entry lists 2 T cell receptor beta chains sequenced from one sample in a study of blood T cell repertoires in COVID-19. The data were produced by immunoSEQ multiplex PCR, yet TCRdb's version contains in-frame clones alone and is incomplete. The top ten clones hold over 8.5% of a sample with approximately 19,000 clones, around nine tenths of them seen once. Source material: peripheral blood. The receptor source for this set is a human donor in a cohort sampled during active COVID-19.

This clone was picked up one time. The V and J genes are TRBV20-1 and TRBJ1-2; TRBD1 matches at 7 bases. The germline CDR1 and CDR2 sequences are DFQATT and SNEGSKA (reference sequence). V lost 5 bases and J lost 11; bases outside the gene matches: 8. The CDR3 spans 11 residues. The CDR3 DNA sequence: TGCAGTGCTCGGGACAGCCGACAATACACCTTC. Translation gives CSARDSRQYTF.

The chain joins TRBV12-3 or TRBV12-4 to TRBJ1-2, with 9 nucleotides matching TRBD1. The CDR3 totals 13 residues. V shed 5 bases and J 11 bases; nucleotides not matched to a gene: 9. The CDR3 bases are TGTGCCAGCAGTGCTACAGGGGGCCTTAGATACACCTTC. Translated: CASSATGGLRYTF.